Shown below are 24 T cell receptor beta chains from a single sample sequenced in a study of T-cell memory formation after mild COVID-19. TCRdb reprocessed the 5' RACE reads via MiXCR and lists one record per CDR3 protein. The table shows under 300,000 distinct CDR3 sequences, with around 10% occurring only once. The sample consisted of PBMCs or a T cell subset sorted from them (not recorded which). The receptors were gathered from a man aged 18 to 29 who had mild COVID-19 (a few samples of this study predate the infection). Cell type and time point are not known.

The chain has TRBV6-2 or TRBV6-3 and TRBJ2-5; a possible D gene is TRBD2 (5 bases). The length of the CDR3 is 15 residues. Per the germline V gene, CDR1 is MNHEY and CDR2 is SVGEGT. With 2 bases removed from V and 6 bases from J, the gap between germline ends came to 16 bases. DNA for the CDR3: TGTGCCAGCAGTTACGAAGGTGCGGGCCTCAAGACCCAGTACTTC. It specifies CASSYEGAGLKTQYF.

This clonotype was seen a few times. The V call is TRBV7-2, the J call TRBJ1-3; D gene uncertain. Between the trimmed V and J ends, which lost 5 bases and 1 base, there was a span of 12 bases. This CDR3 has 15 amino acids. From germline, CDR1 is SGHTA and CDR2 FQGNSA. CDR3 amino acids: CASSRTVGSGNTIYF. The CDR3 DNA follows: TGTGCCAGCAGCCGAACAGTAGGATCTGGAAACACCATATATTTT. Variable domain in full (rest from reference TRBV7-2 and TRBJ1-3): GAGVSQSPSNKVTEKGKDVELRCDPISGHTALYWYRQSLGQGLEFLIYFQGNSAPDKSGLPSDRFSAERTGGSVSTLTIQRTQQEDSAVYLCASSRTVGSGNTIYFGEGSWLTVV.

The chain carries TRBV27 and TRBJ2-7; 9 bases match TRBD2. After removal of 2 bases from V and 3 bases from J, the junction contained 17 bases not matched to a gene. Germline V gene data show CDR1 as MNHEY and CDR2 as SMNVEV (reference sequence). The CDR3 extends over 19 amino acids. The CDR3 DNA reads as TGTGCCAGCAGTTTAAGACCGTTTAGCGGGGGCCCATTAAACTACGAGCAGTACTTC. Translating it yields CASSLRPFSGGPLNYEQYF.

In this sample, this clonotype turned up a few times. This chain connects TRBV5-1 to TRBJ2-5; weak D call: TRBD1 (5 bases). V lost 0 bases, J lost 7 bases, and 16 bases lay in between. CDR3 length equals 15 residues. CDR1 is SGHRS and CDR2 is YFSETQ in the germline V gene. The CDR3 protein is CASSLEGPTQGTQYF. Here the CDR3 DNA reads TGCGCCAGCAGCTTGGAAGGGCCTACCCAGGGGACCCAGTACTTC.

The chain combines TRBV4-1 with TRBJ2-7; D is perhaps TRBD2 (5 bases). Germline V gene sequence: CDR1 MGHRA, CDR2 YSYEKL. Trimming cost V 7 bases and J 4 bases, with 20 bases left between them. The CDR3 loop spans 15 amino acids. The CDR3 DNA is TGCGCCAGCAAGGCTAGCAGCGTTTCTGGATACGAGCAGTACTTC. It specifies CASKASSVSGYEQYF.

The sample holds many counts of this clonotype. V gene TRBV7-9 combines with J gene TRBJ2-7, with a possible D match to TRBD1 (6 bases). V shed 5 bases and J shed 5 bases, with 16 bases lying between them. The CDR3 runs to 14 residues. Germline CDR1 SEHNR, CDR2 FQNEAQ (reference sequence). The CDR3, as DNA: TGTGCCAGCAGCCCCCGACAGGAATCCCACGAGCAGTACTTC. It yields the protein CASSPRQESHEQYF.

In regard to this clonotype: A read error is possible here, since a much larger clone lies one base away. The genes are TRBV4-3 and TRBJ2-7; D is possibly TRBD2 (5 bases). Germline-derived CDR1 and CDR2 are LGHNA and YSLEER. The CDR3 length is 14 residues. Here the CDR3 reads CASSPQRGGYERYF. The CDR3 DNA follows: TGCGCCAGCAGCCCCCAGCGAGGAGGCTACGAGCGGTACTTC.

The chain uses TRBV28 and TRBJ2-3, with 14 bases that match TRBD2. The germline gives CDR1 MDHEN, CDR2 SYDVKM. CDR3 length equals 15 residues. V lost 1 base and J lost 13; bases outside the gene matches: 7. CDR3 DNA sequence: TGTGCCAGCAGTTTATTGGGGACTAGCGGGGGCCGAGAGTATTTT. This encodes CASSLLGTSGGREYF. Complete variable domain (other parts from reference TRBV28 and TRBJ2-3): DVKVTQSSRYLVKRTGEKVFLECVQDMDHENMFWYRQDPGLGLRLIYFSYDVKMKEKGDIPEGYSVSREKKERFSLILESASTNQTSMYLCASSLLGTSGGREYFGPGTRLTVL.

This sequence joins TRBV27 and TRBJ2-5, with a possible D match to TRBD2 (5 bases). V was shortened by 4 bases and J by 6 bases, with 9 bases between the two germline ends. The CDR3 is 12 amino acids. The V gene's germline CDR1 is MNHEY and CDR2 SMNVEV (reference sequence). Here the CDR3 reads CASSYAGQTQYF. Here the CDR3 DNA reads TGTGCCAGCAGTTATGCGGGCCAGACCCAGTACTTC.

This clonotype showed up just a few times. The V call is TRBV12-3 or TRBV12-4, the J call TRBJ1-6, with TRBD1 as a possible D gene (6 bases). CDR3 length equals 20 residues. V was pared by 11 bases and J by 0 bases, with 29 bases between. CDR3: CALFKGRQGGNSSYNSPLHF. CDR3 sequence (DNA): TGTGCCCTTTTCAAGGGGAGGCAAGGGGGGAACAGCTCCTATAATTCACCCCTCCACTTT.

This clonotype was recorded a few times. This chain connects TRBV12-3 or TRBV12-4 to TRBJ2-5; 8 bases align to TRBD2. This CDR3 is 15 amino acids long. The V and J ends lost 6 bases and 2 bases, in that order; junction bases with no gene match: 8. The CDR3 DNA reads TGTGCCAGCAGCCCGAGCGGGGGACTACAAGAGACCCAGTACTTC. This gives the protein CASSPSGGLQETQYF.

This clonotype has a handful of counts. This chain connects TRBV7-9 to TRBJ2-3, with D tentatively TRBD1 or TRBD2 (5 bases each). Trimming took 10 bases from V and 4 from J, leaving 18 bases between them. CDR1 is SEHNR and CDR2 is FQNEAQ in the germline V gene (reference sequence). The CDR3 sequence is 14 residues long. DNA of the CDR3: TGTGCCACCCCGGCAGGGACCTTAGCAGATACGCAGTATTTT. Its translation is CATPAGTLADTQYF.

The chain employs TRBV4-1 and TRBJ2-1; no reliable D call. Germline CDR1 MGHRA, CDR2 YSYEKL. The ends were cut back, 0 bases at V and 2 bases at J, with 11 bases in the middle. The CDR3 contains 16 residues. CDR3 protein: CASSQETGIPYNEQFF. The CDR3, as DNA: TGCGCCAGCAGCCAAGAAACCGGAATACCCTACAATGAGCAGTTCTTC.

The table lists this clonotype with a few counts. V gene TRBV10-3 combines with J gene TRBJ1-3; D is unresolved. Germline V gene data show CDR1 as ENHRY and CDR2 as SYGVKD. V lost 4 bases to trimming and J lost 0 bases, with 7 bases between them. The CDR3 runs to 14 residues. CDR3 sequence: CAISVDNSGNTIYF. CDR3 DNA: TGTGCCATCAGTGTAGACAACTCTGGAAACACCATATATTTT.

The sample holds a few counts of this clonotype. The CDR3, as DNA: TGCGCCAGCAGCCATGTCGGGGCCTACAATGAGCAGTTCTTC. This translates into CASSHVGAYNEQFF. V usage is TRBV4-3 and J usage is TRBJ2-1; the D gene is possibly TRBD2 (5 bases). V lost 3 bases and J lost 2, with 8 bases in between. The germline CDR1 and CDR2 sequences are LGHNA and YSLEER. The CDR3 sequence is 14 residues long.

This chain links TRBV5-5 with TRBJ2-3, with a possible D match to TRBD2 (5 bases). The CDR3 has 14 residues. V lost 4 bases and J 0 bases, leaving 9 bases between the germline ends. CDR1 and CDR2 (germline): SGHKS, YYEKEE (reference sequence). The CDR3 nucleotides are TGTGCCAGCAGCCAAGACTATAGCACAGATACGCAGTATTTT. Amino acids: CASSQDYSTDTQYF.

This clonotype showed up just once. This sequence joins TRBV5-1 and TRBJ2-5, with 9 bases lining up with TRBD2. This CDR3 is built from 16 residues. Germline values: CDR1 SGHRS, CDR2 YFSETQ. The V and J ends lost 0 bases and 0 bases, in that order; junction bases with no gene match: 3. CDR3 sequence reads: CASSLGVAGDQETQYF. DNA for the CDR3: TGCGCCAGCAGCTTGGGGGTAGCGGGGGACCAAGAGACCCAGTACTTC.

This chain connects TRBV12-3 or TRBV12-4 to TRBJ2-5, with D uncertain. V was cut by 3 bases and J by 8 bases, with 10 bases left in between. The CDR3 loop spans 12 amino acids. CDR3 sequence (DNA): TGTGCCAGCAGTTTCCTTGCCTTAACCCAGTACTTC. It encodes CASSFLALTQYF.

The sample holds many counts of this clonotype. The chain links TRBV29-1 to TRBJ2-3, with 11 bases matching TRBD2. Germline loops: CDR1 SQVTM, CDR2 ANQGSEA. CDR3 length: 17 residues. Germline trimming cut 7 bases from V and 2 bases from J; bases unmatched to any gene: 14. CDR3 coding DNA: TGCAGCGGGAGTAGCGGGAGGGCTCCCGAGAACACAGATACGCAGTATTTT. It is translated as CSGSSGRAPENTDTQYF.

This clonotype was detected ten times or more. V gene TRBV12-3 or TRBV12-4 combines with J gene TRBJ1-5, with 8 bases aligning to TRBD1. The CDR3 loop spans 16 amino acids. Trimming cost V 4 bases and J 3 bases; bases outside gene matches: 8. The CDR3, as DNA: TGTGCCAGCAGTTCTCGGACAGGGACGATCAATCAGCCCCAGCATTTT. Its protein product is CASSSRTGTINQPQHF.

This clonotype occurred a few times. The CDR3 DNA reads as TGCGCCAGCAGCTCTCAGAGGGGAGATACGCAGTATTTT. Protein sequence: CASSSQRGDTQYF. This chain uses TRBV5-1 with TRBJ2-3; D possibly uses TRBD1 or TRBD2 (5 bases each). V was shortened by 3 bases and J by 5 bases, with 10 bases between the two germline ends. This CDR3 contains 13 residues. Germline V gives CDR1 SGHRS, CDR2 YFSETQ.

This clonotype was counted many times. The genes are TRBV7-2 and TRBJ2-5, with 8 bases aligning to TRBD2. Trimming cost V 6 bases and J 5 bases; bases outside gene matches: 8. The CDR3 totals 14 residues. Looked up from germline, CDR1 is SGHTA and CDR2 is FQGNSA. DNA for the CDR3: TGTGCCAGCAGTCCTCGACTAGCGCTGGAGACCCAGTACTTC. Translated: CASSPRLALETQYF.

This clonotype was found a few times. The genes are TRBV20-1 and TRBJ1-6, with D perhaps matching TRBD1 (6 bases). This CDR3 spans 16 amino acids. CDR1 and CDR2 from the germline V gene are DFQATT and SNEGSKA (reference sequence). V dropped 0 bases and J dropped 7 bases, with 16 bases sitting between them. The CDR3 sequence: CSARDQTGLGNSPLHF. The CDR3 coding sequence is TGCAGTGCTAGAGACCAAACAGGGCTGGGCAATTCACCCCTCCACTTT.

This clonotype was counted once. In nucleotides, the CDR3 is TGTGCCAGCAGCCCGGGTGGGGGGCCCCTACCCGGCTACACCTTC. This codes for CASSPGGGPLPGYTF. V usage is TRBV3-2 and J usage is TRBJ1-2; the table calls TRBD1, which could not be checked here. TRBV3-2 is a pseudogene. This CDR3 region has 15 residues.